Shown below are 8 T cell receptor beta chains from a single sample sequenced in a study of early T cells in non-severe SARS-CoV-2 infection listed by TCRdb under 2021. The library came from 5' RACE. Sequencing was carried out with a NextSeq 500. Using fastp at Q25 and MiXCR, TCRdb reprocessed the public reads and kept productive beta chains. Rows with one shared CDR3 protein collapse into an entry with the most common genes and DNA. This sample has 35,000 to 50,000 distinct CDR3 sequences in its table, and about 23% of those were observed once. The ten top clones hold 4.5% to 5% of the sample. Sequences were derived from whole blood, sampled at baseline. These receptors were collected from an adult who was a healthcare worker with PCR-confirmed SARS-CoV-2 infection or an uninfected control (not recorded which).

The chain couples TRBV7-2 to TRBJ2-1; TRBD2 is a possible D gene (6 bases). From germline, CDR1 is SGHTA and CDR2 FQGNSA. CDR3 size: 13 residues. Trimming stripped 5 bases from V and 6 bases from J, with 11 bases between. The CDR3 DNA reads as TGTGCCAGCAGCCCGGTTAGCGGCAATGAGCAGTTCTTC. It translates to CASSPVSGNEQFF.

The chain uses TRBV9 and TRBJ1-1; D perhaps matches TRBD1 (5 bases). The CDR3 contains 14 residues. Germline CDR1 SGDLS, CDR2 YYNGEE. V was shortened by 0 bases and J by 4 bases, with 10 bases between the two germline ends. The CDR3 nucleotides read TGTGCCAGCAGCGTAGTGGCTAGGGGCACTGAAGCTTTCTTT. Its translation: CASSVVARGTEAFF.

This clonotype turned up a few times. V and J are TRBV9 and TRBJ2-3; weak D call: TRBD1 (5 bases). Germline CDR1 reads SGDLS; CDR2 reads YYNGEE. Deletions cut 0 bases from V and 2 bases from J, with 10 bases between. The CDR3 loop spans 15 amino acids. CDR3 region: CASSVVTGYTDTQYF. The DNA for the CDR3 is TGTGCCAGCAGCGTAGTCACAGGCTACACAGATACGCAGTATTTT. The variable domain in full, completed from reference TRBV9 and TRBJ2-3, reads DSGVTQTPKHLITATGQRVTLRCSPRSGDLSVYWYQQSLDQGLQFLIQYYNGEERAKGNILERFSAQQFPDLHSELNLSSLELGDSALYFCASSVVTGYTDTQYFGPGTRLTVL.

In its sample, this clonotype was seen a few times. The J gene is TRBJ1-6, the V gene TRBV18; D not certain. The CDR3 runs 16 residues. Germline V gene data show CDR1 as KGHSH and CDR2 as LQKENI. Between the trimmed V and J ends, which lost 3 bases and 6 bases, there was a span of 15 bases. The CDR3 nucleotides are TGTGCCAGCTCACCCGGACTCCCGGCGGGTAATTCACCCCTCCACTTT. Amino acid sequence: CASSPGLPAGNSPLHF.

In this sample, this clonotype turned up a few times. J is TRBJ2-3 and V is TRBV20-1; perhaps TRBD2 as D (6 bases). CDR3 size: 16 residues. Germline CDR1 reads DFQATT; CDR2 reads SNEGSKA (reference sequence). V dropped 3 bases and J dropped 5 bases, with 21 bases sitting between them. DNA of the CDR3: TGCAGTGCTAGTAGGCAATGGGGGGTGCCGGGAGATACGCAGTATTTT. As protein: CSASRQWGVPGDTQYF.

This clonotype occurred a few times. The genes are TRBV3-1 and TRBJ2-2, with a weak D call TRBD1 (7 bases). The CDR3 covers 16 residues. From germline, CDR1 is LGHDT and CDR2 YNNKEL (reference sequence). V was shortened by 2 bases and J by 5 bases, with 15 bases between the two germline ends. CDR3 in DNA: TGTGCCAGCAGCCAACCCAGGGGGGCCGGGACCGGGGAGCTGTTTTTT. Translation gives CASSQPRGAGTGELFF. Supplemented by reference TRBV3-1 and TRBJ2-2, the full variable domain reads DTAVSQTPKYLVTQMGNDKSIKCEQNLGHDTMYWYKQDSKKFLKIMFSYNNKELIINETVPNRFSPKSPDKAHLNLHINSLELGDSAVYFCASSQPRGAGTGELFFGEGSRLTVL.

This clonotype was picked up a small number of times. The chain employs TRBV4-2 and TRBJ2-3; 8 bases match TRBD1. Germline CDR1 LGHNA, CDR2 YNFKEQ. Trimming cost V 4 bases and J 9 bases; bases outside gene matches: 6. CDR3 length equals 13 residues. In DNA, the CDR3 is TGTGCCAGCAGCCGGGACAGGCGGCAAACGCAGTATTTT. This sequence encodes CASSRDRRQTQYF.

The chain uses TRBV6-5 and TRBJ1-3, with D perhaps TRBD1 (5 bases). The germline V gene encodes CDR1 MNHEY and CDR2 SVGAGI. The CDR3 is 15 amino acids. V gave up 8 bases and J gave up 2 bases, with 16 bases separating them. The CDR3 spells CASSYGRGPGNTIYF. CDR3 sequence (DNA): TGTGCCAGCTCGTATGGTAGGGGACCTGGAAACACCATATATTTT.